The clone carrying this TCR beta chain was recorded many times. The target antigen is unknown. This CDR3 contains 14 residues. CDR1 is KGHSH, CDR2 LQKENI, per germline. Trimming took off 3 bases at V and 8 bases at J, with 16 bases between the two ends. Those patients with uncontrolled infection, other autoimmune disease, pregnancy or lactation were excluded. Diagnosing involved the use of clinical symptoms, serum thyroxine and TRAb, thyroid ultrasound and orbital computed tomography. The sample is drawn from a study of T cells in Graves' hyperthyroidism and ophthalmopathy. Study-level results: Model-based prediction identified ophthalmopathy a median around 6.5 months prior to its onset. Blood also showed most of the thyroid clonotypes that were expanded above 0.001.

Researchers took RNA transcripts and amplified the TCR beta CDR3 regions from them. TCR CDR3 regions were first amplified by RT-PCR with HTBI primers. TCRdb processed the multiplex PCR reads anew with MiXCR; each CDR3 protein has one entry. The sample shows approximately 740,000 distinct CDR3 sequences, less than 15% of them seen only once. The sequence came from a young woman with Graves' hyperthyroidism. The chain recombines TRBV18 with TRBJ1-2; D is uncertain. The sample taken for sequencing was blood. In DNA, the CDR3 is TGTGCCAGCTCACCGGAGCAGACTAAGGGAGGCTACACCTTC. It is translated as CASSPEQTKGGYTF.